This T cell receptor beta chain was recovered during a study of human T cells and chemical hapten exposure. Study-wide points: The donor cohort had alopecia, so its immune response may not match that of healthy people.

Time point defined: patch test 1, 2 weeks after DPC sensitization. The treatment is: therapeutic diphenylcyclopropenone sensitization with weekly scalp DPC. Drawing of blood took place ahead of applying each patch test. This clonotype appeared a few times. Antigen: not known. Separate cDNA molecules received unique molecular identifiers, which the library attached to them. Via MiXCR, TCRdb re-called the RACE reads, giving one row per CDR3 protein. The sample includes 180,000 or so distinct CDR3 sequences, about a fifth of them seen just once. The CDR3 spans 15 residues. The V gene end was trimmed by 3 bases and the J gene end by 9 bases; junction bases not matched to a gene: 10. CDR1 is SGHAT and CDR2 is FQDESV in the germline V gene (reference sequence).

The sequence was obtained from a woman aged 45 to 65 with alopecia areata. Some clones in this sample may be carry-over from other donors' samples. The chain links TRBV11-1 to TRBJ1-2; 10 bases match TRBD1. Sequencing used whole blood, obtained in connection with sensitization to the hapten diphenylcyclopropenone (DPC). The CDR3 bases are TGTGCCAGCAGCTTTCCGGGACAGGGGATAGGAAGCTACACCTTC. This encodes CASSFPGQGIGSYTF.